This entry features one TCR beta chain sequence. Its antigen is as yet unknown. Via MiXCR, TCRdb re-called the reads, giving one row per CDR3 protein. This sample has 550,000 to 850,000 distinct CDR3 sequences, with roughly 36% found just once. The data are from a study of T cell repertoires in cytomegalovirus infection. Turning to the study itself: An indication of both CMV infection and matching HLA type came from public TCR beta signatures. Findings of the study overall: Based on cumulative public TCR beta family frequency, carriers of CMV plus the relevant HLA were identified. HLA-C-restricted TCR beta clonotypes specific for CMV led the ex vivo response.

V was trimmed by 6 bases and J by 2 bases, leaving 12 bases between them. Germline-derived CDR1 and CDR2 are ENHRY and SYGVKD. The CDR3 runs 14 residues. The chain recombines TRBV10-3 with TRBJ2-3; tentatively, D is TRBD1 (6 bases). Sample: cultured PBMCs, taken from culture after CMV antigen stimulation. This sequence originates from a human donor in good health (CMV status not recorded). Some clones in this sample may be carry-over from other donors' samples. Here the CDR3 reads CAIRPRDTTDTQYF. Here the CDR3 DNA reads TGTGCCATCAGACCTAGGGACACCACAGATACGCAGTATTTT.